A selection of T cell receptor beta chains follows, all from one sample in a study of cytomegalovirus exposure and HLA in healthy donors. This table comes from immunoSEQ multiplex PCR, and its TCRdb copy is limited to in-frame clones, with some not included. Of about 150,000 clones in the sample, just over 90% were seen once. Sequencing used PBMCs. These receptors came from a man between 18 and 35 years old in good health and CMV-seronegative. The CDR3 runs from the conserved cysteine through the conserved F or W. A D gene is named only where the DNA matches it firmly. For some rows the clone size is stated as once, few or many, or as a class when expanded; others skip it.

size,J,V,D,CDR3,DNA
once,TRBJ1-2,TRBV2,TRBD1,CASSAQGAYGYTF,TGTGCCAGCAGCGCACAGGGGGCTTATGGCTACACCTTC
NA,TRBJ1-3,TRBV10-3,NA,CSGPRNTIYF,TGTTCAGGCCCCAGAAACACCATATATTTT
NA,TRBJ1-3,TRBV7-2,NA,CASSPVGVGNTIYF,TGTGCCAGCAGCCCCGTGGGCGTAGGAAACACCATATATTTT
few,TRBJ2-2,TRBV7-9,NA,CASSIRQDSTGELFF,TGTGCCAGCAGCATACGACAGGATAGCACCGGGGAGCTGTTTTTT
NA,TRBJ2-3,TRBV6-4,TRBD2,CASSEFRTSGSSTDTQYF,TGTGCCAGCAGTGAATTCCGGACTAGCGGGTCAAGCACAGATACGCAGTATTTT
NA,TRBJ2-5,TRBV4-1,NA,CASSQDRTLRETQYF,TGCGCCAGCAGCCAAGACCGTACCCTCCGGGAGACCCAGTACTTC
NA,TRBJ1-2,TRBV14,NA,CASSQTGSRRYTF,TGTGCCAGCAGCCAGACGGGTAGTCGTCGCTACACCTTC
NA,TRBJ1-2,TRBV7-9,TRBD1,CASSRGQVNYGYTF,TGTGCCAGCAGCCGGGGACAGGTTAACTATGGCTACACCTTC
NA,TRBJ2-3,TRBV29-1,TRBD2,CSGARAGVTDTQYF,TGCAGCGGAGCGCGTGCGGGGGTGACAGATACGCAGTATTTT
NA,TRBJ1-1,TRBV6-6,NA,CASSYRLSRDYTEAFF,TGTGCCAGCAGTTACCGGTTGTCCAGGGACTACACTGAAGCTTTCTTT
NA,TRBJ2-1,TRBV6-1,TRBD2,CASSPSGRVEQFF,TGTGCCAGCAGTCCAAGCGGGAGGGTTGAGCAGTTCTTC
NA,TRBJ1-4,TRBV6-4,NA,CASSDGGGLFF,TGTGCCAGCAGTGACGGGGGAGGGCTGTTTTTT
once,TRBJ1-2,TRBV5-1,TRBD1,CASSFGQDDYTF,TGCGCCAGCAGCTTCGGACAGGACGACTACACCTTC
once,TRBJ1-2,TRBV19,TRBD1,CASRDTGGENYGYTF,TGTGCCAGTAGGGACACAGGGGGGGAGAACTATGGCTACACCTTC
NA,TRBJ2-5,TRBV5-8,NA,CASSLGGDREETQYF,TGTGCCAGCAGCTTGGGGGGGGATCGGGAAGAGACCCAGTACTTC
NA,TRBJ2-3,TRBV5-6,TRBD1,CASSSGTGAIDTQYF,TGTGCCAGCAGCTCAGGGACAGGGGCGATAGATACGCAGTATTTT
once,TRBJ2-1,TRBV7-9,TRBD1,CASSGLPGQAYNEQFF,TGTGCCAGCAGCGGCCTCCCGGGACAGGCTTACAATGAGCAGTTCTTC
NA,TRBJ1-2,TRBV2,TRBD1,CASSGQSYGYTF,TGTGCCAGCTCGGGACAGAGCTATGGCTACACCTTC
NA,TRBJ1-1,TRBV29-1,TRBD1,CSVEGREDRGLEAFF,TGCAGCGTTGAGGGGCGTGAGGACAGGGGGCTTGAAGCTTTCTTT
once,TRBJ1-5,TRBV10-2,TRBD1,CASSEYNRGRSNSNQPQHF,TGCGCCAGCAGTGAGTATAACAGGGGGCGTTCCAATAGCAATCAGCCCCAGCATTTT
NA,TRBJ2-1,TRBV9,NA,CASKAGPSSYNEQFF,TGTGCCAGCAAAGCGGGTCCGAGCTCCTACAATGAGCAGTTCTTC
NA,TRBJ2-1,TRBV25-1,NA,CASSVGRSSYNEQFF,TGTGCCAGCAGTGTAGGTAGGAGCTCCTACAATGAGCAGTTCTTC
NA,TRBJ1-1,TRBV25-1,NA,CASSVAGKNTEAFF,TGTGCCAGCAGTGTTGCCGGGAAGAACACTGAAGCTTTCTTT
NA,TRBJ2-1,TRBV5-6,TRBD1,CASTGPGTGGYNEQFF,TGTGCCAGCACCGGGCCCGGGACAGGGGGTTACAATGAGCAGTTCTTC
NA,TRBJ2-1,TRBV16,TRBD2,CASSQAGRALGSDEQFF,TGTGCCAGCAGCCAAGCCGGGAGGGCCCTCGGTTCGGATGAGCAGTTCTTC
NA,TRBJ2-2,TRBV11-2,NA,CASSLTAGSTGELFF,TGTGCCAGCAGCTTAACGGCAGGGTCCACCGGGGAGCTGTTTTTT
NA,TRBJ2-2,TRBV27,TRBD1,CASSFWDRGLGELFF,TGTGCCAGCAGTTTTTGGGACAGGGGGCTCGGGGAGCTGTTTTTT
NA,TRBJ2-2,TRBV9,TRBD1,CASSVGGRGHTGELFF,TGTGCCAGCAGCGTAGGGGGCAGGGGGCACACCGGGGAGCTGTTTTTT
NA,TRBJ2-5,TRBV7-2,NA,CASSSGEQGETQYF,TGTGCCAGCAGCTCCGGGGAGCAGGGGGAGACCCAGTACTTC
NA,TRBJ2-2,TRBV11-3,NA,CASNNFWAGGNTGELFF,TGTGCCAGCAACAATTTTTGGGCCGGGGGGAACACCGGGGAGCTGTTTTTT
NA,TRBJ1-1,TRBV14,NA,CASSQDWTRLNTEAFF,TGTGCCAGCAGCCAAGATTGGACAAGATTGAACACTGAAGCTTTCTTT
NA,TRBJ1-1,TRBV5-1,NA,CASGLGGMSVTEAFF,TGCGCCAGCGGGCTAGGAGGGATGTCGGTCACTGAAGCTTTCTTT
NA,TRBJ2-1,TRBV30,NA,CAWSLPSDSYNEQFF,TGTGCCTGGAGTCTCCCGAGCGACTCCTACAATGAGCAGTTCTTC
NA,TRBJ2-1,TRBV9,NA,CASSVPRWTPDNEQFF,TGTGCCAGCAGCGTACCCCGGTGGACACCAGACAATGAGCAGTTCTTC
NA,TRBJ1-2,TRBV9,NA,CASSEGGNYGYTF,TGTGCCAGCAGCGAGGGGGGGAACTATGGCTACACCTTC
few,TRBJ2-2,TRBV7-6,NA,CASSQGTGELFF,TGTGCCAGCAGTCAGGGAACCGGGGAGCTGTTTTTT
NA,TRBJ1-5,TRBV6-1,TRBD1,CASHTTGYSNQPQHF,TGTGCCAGCCACACGACAGGGTATAGCAATCAGCCCCAGCATTTT
NA,TRBJ1-3,TRBV7-9,NA,CASRDAGGNTIYF,TGTGCCAGCCGGGATGCGGGTGGAAACACCATATATTTT
NA,TRBJ2-1,TRBV18,TRBD2,CASSPPSGGNYNEQFF,TGTGCCAGCTCACCACCTAGCGGGGGGAACTACAATGAGCAGTTCTTC
NA,TRBJ2-2,TRBV5-1,NA,CASSLVRGRGIGELFF,TGCGCCAGCAGCTTGGTTAGGGGGCGCGGGATCGGGGAGCTGTTTTTT
once,TRBJ1-5,TRBV4-1,NA,CASSQDPATNQPQHF,TGCGCCAGCAGCCAAGATCCTGCTACTAATCAGCCCCAGCATTTT
NA,TRBJ1-3,TRBV7-2,NA,CASSPGTGNTIYF,TGTGCCAGCAGCCCAGGAACTGGAAACACCATATATTTT
NA,TRBJ1-5,TRBV19,NA,CASSIDHRLSNQPQHF,TGTGCCAGTAGTATAGACCACAGACTAAGCAATCAGCCCCAGCATTTT